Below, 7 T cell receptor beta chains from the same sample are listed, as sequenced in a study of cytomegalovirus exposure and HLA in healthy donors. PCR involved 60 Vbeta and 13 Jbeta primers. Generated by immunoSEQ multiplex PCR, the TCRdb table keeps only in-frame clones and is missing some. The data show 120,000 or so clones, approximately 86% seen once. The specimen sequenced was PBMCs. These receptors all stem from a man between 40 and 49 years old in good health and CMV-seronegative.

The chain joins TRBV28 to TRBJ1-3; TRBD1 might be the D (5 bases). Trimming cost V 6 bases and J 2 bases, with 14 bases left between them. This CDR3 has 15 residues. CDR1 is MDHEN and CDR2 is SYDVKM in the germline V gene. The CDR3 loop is CASSPGGVAGNTIYF. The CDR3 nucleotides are TGTGCCAGCAGCCCCGGAGGGGTGGCTGGAAACACCATATATTTT.

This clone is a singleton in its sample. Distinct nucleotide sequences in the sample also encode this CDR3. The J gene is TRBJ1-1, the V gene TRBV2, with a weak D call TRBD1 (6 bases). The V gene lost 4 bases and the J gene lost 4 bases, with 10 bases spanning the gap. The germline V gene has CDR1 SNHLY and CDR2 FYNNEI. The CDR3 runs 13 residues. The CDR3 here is CASSAQGRTEAFF. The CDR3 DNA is TGTGCCAGCAGTGCACAGGGACGCACTGAAGCTTTCTTT.

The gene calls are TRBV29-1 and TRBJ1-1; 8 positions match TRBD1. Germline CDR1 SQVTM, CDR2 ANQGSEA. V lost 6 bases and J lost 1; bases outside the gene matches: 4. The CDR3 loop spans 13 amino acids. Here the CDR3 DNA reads TGCAGCGTGACAGGGGTGGCGAACACTGAAGCTTTCTTT. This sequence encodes CSVTGVANTEAFF. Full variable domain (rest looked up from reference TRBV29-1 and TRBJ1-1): SAVISQKPSRDICQRGTSLTIQCQVDSQVTMMFWYRQQPGQSLTLIATANQGSEATYESGFVIDKFPISRPNLTFSTLTVSNMSPEDSSIYLCSVTGVANTEAFFGQGTRLTVV.

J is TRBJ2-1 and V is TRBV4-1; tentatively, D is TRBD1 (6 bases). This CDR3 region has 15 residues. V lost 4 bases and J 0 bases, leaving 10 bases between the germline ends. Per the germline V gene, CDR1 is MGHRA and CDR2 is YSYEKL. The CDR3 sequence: CASSLDSSSYNEQFF. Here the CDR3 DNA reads TGCGCCAGCAGCCTGGACAGCAGCTCCTACAATGAGCAGTTCTTC.

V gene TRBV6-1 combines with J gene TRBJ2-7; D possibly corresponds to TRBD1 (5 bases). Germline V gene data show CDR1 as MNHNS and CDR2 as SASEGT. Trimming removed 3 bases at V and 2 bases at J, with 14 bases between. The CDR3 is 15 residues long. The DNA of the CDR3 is TGTGCCAGCAGTGAGCGGTCACAGGCTGCCTACGAGCAGTACTTC. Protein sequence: CASSERSQAAYEQYF.

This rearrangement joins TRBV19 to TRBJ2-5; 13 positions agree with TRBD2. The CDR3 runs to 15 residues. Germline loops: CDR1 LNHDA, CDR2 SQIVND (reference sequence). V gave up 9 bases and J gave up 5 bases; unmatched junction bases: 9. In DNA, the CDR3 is TGTGCCAGAGTCGAAGGGGGACTAGCGGGGGAGACCCAGTACTTC. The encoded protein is CARVEGGLAGETQYF.

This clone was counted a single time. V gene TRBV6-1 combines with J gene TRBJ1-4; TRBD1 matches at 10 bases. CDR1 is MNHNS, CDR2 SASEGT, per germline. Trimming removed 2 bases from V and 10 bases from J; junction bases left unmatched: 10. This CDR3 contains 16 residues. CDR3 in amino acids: CASSESGDRGRGKLFF. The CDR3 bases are TGTGCCAGCAGTGAATCGGGAGACAGGGGGCGCGGAAAACTGTTTTTT.